The 2 T cell receptor beta chains below were found in one sample sequenced in a study of a mutant IDH1 vaccine in newly diagnosed glioma. The method was immunoSEQ multiplex PCR; TCRdb's version includes in-frame clones alone and lacks a portion of them. Of 75,000 to 95,000 clones listed, under 90% were seen once; the top ten hold approximately 0.8%. Stated time point: week 47, end of study. Alongside topical imiquimod, each dose of vaccine comprised 300 ug of mutant IDH1 20-mer peptide. No antigens are known for them. The sample in question was PBMCs, obtained from a glioma patient whose treatment included an IDH1 peptide vaccine. Source of these receptors: a woman aged 45-65 years with glioma.

The CDR3 loop is CASSQRGQDARYQETQYF. The CDR3, as DNA: TGTGCCAGCAGCCAACGCGGACAGGACGCGCGGTACCAAGAGACCCAGTACTTC. This chain links TRBV14 with TRBJ2-5; 7 nucleotides align to TRBD1. Germline values: CDR1 SGHDN, CDR2 FVKESK. The CDR3 extends over 18 amino acids. The V gene end was trimmed by 2 bases and the J gene end by 0 bases; junction bases not matched to a gene: 12.

The CDR3 nucleotides read TGTGCCAGCAGCTCCCGGGCAGCGGATACGCAGTATTTT. Its protein is CASSSRAADTQYF. The gene calls are TRBV4-2 and TRBJ2-3; D is unclear. The CDR3 covers 13 residues. Trimming stripped 5 bases from V and 6 bases from J, with 12 bases between. Germline V CDR1 and CDR2: LGHNA, YNFKEQ.